The source of this T cell receptor beta chain is a study of patients and donors after allogeneic stem cell transplantation. TCRdb ran MiXCR on the RT-PCR reads and lists one entry per CDR3 protein. This sample yields approximately 7,600 distinct CDR3 sequences, of which around a tenth are seen a single time; 40% to 60% belongs to the top ten. This clonotype was detected many times. Trimming shortened V by 1 base and J by 2 bases, and 7 bases separated the two germline ends. Per the germline V gene, CDR1 is LNHNV and CDR2 is YYDKDF (reference sequence). The CDR3 sequence is 14 residues long. V and J are TRBV15 and TRBJ2-3; no reliable D call. The sample taken for sequencing was blood, either unsorted or a sorted T cell fraction (not recorded which). The receptor was isolated from a human donor who was either an allogeneic HSCT recipient or a stem cell or donor lymphocyte infusion donor (not recorded which). It is not recorded whose cells these are; they may come from a transplant donor. CDR3 residues: CATSRVQLTDTQYF. CDR3 in DNA: TGTGCCACCAGCAGAGTTCAGCTCACAGATACGCAGTATTTT.